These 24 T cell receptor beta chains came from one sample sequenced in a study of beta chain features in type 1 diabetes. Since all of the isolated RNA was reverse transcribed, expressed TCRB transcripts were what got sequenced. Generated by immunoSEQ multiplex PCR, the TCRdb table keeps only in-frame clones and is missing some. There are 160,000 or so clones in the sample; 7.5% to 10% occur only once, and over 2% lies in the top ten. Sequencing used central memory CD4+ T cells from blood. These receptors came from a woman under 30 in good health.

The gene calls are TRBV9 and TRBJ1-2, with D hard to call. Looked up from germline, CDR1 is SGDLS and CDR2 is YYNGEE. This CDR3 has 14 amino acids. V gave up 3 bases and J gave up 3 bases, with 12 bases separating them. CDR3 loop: CASSAGGSDYGYTF. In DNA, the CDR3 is TGTGCCAGCAGCGCCGGTGGCAGCGACTATGGCTACACCTTC. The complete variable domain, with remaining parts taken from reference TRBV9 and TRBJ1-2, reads DSGVTQTPKHLITATGQRVTLRCSPRSGDLSVYWYQQSLDQGLQFLIQYYNGEERAKGNILERFSAQQFPDLHSELNLSSLELGDSALYFCASSAGGSDYGYTFGSGTRLTVV.

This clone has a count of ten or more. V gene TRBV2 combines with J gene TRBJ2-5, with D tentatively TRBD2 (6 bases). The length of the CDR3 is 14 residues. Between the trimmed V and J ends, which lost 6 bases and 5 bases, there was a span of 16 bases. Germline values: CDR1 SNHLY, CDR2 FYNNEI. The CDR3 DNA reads TGTGCCAGCAGGCCGGGACTCGAGGGTGAGACCCAGTACTTC. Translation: CASRPGLEGETQYF. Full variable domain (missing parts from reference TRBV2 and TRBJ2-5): EPEVTQTPSHQVTQMGQEVILRCVPISNHLYFYWYRQILGQKVEFLVSFYNNEISEKSEIFDDQFSVERPDGSNFTLKIRSTKLEDSAMYFCASRPGLEGETQYFGPGTRLLVL.

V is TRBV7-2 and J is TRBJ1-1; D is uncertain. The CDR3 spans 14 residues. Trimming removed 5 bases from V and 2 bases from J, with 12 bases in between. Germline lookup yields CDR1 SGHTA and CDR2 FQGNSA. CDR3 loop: CASSLTTGNTEAFF. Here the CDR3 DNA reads TGTGCCAGCAGCCTTACGACGGGAAACACTGAAGCTTTCTTT.

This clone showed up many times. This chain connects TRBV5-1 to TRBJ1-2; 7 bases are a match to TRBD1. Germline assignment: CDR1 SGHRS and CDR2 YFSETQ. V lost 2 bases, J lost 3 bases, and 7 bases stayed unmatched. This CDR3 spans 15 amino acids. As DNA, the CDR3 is TGCGCCAGCAGCTTTTCGACAGGGCGAGACTATGGCTACACCTTC. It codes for CASSFSTGRDYGYTF.

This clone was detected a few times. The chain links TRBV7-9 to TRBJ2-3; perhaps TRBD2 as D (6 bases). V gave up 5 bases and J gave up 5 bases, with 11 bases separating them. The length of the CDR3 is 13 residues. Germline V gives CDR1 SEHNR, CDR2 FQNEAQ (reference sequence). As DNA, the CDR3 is TGTGCCAGCAGCGGGGGACTGGAAGATACGCAGTATTTT. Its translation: CASSGGLEDTQYF.

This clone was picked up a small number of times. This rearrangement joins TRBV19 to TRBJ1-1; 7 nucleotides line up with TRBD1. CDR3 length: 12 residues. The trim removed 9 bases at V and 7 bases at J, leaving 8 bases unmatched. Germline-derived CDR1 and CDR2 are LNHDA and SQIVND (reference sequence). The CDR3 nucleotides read TGTGCCAGCGCAAAACAGGGGAGTGAAGCTTTCTTT. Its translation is CASAKQGSEAFF.

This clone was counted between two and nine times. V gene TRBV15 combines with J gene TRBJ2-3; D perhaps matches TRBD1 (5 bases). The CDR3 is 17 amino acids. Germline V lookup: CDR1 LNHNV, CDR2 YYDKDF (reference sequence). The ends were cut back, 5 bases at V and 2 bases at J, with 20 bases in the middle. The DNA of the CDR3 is TGTGCCACCAGCCTAAAAAGGCAGGGATCATCCACAGATACGCAGTATTTT. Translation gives CATSLKRQGSSTDTQYF.

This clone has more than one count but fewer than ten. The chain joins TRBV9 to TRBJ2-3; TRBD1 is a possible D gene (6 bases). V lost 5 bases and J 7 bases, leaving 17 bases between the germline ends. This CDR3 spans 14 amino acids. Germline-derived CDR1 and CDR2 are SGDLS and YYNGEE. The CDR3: CASSPTDRFHTQYF. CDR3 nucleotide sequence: TGTGCCAGCAGTCCCACGGACAGATTTCATACGCAGTATTTT.

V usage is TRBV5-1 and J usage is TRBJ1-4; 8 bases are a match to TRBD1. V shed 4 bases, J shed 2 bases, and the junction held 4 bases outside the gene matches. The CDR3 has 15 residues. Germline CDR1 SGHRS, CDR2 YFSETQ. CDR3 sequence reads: CASSGRTGTNEKLFF. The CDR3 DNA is TGCGCCAGCAGCGGAAGGACAGGGACTAATGAAAAACTGTTTTTT.

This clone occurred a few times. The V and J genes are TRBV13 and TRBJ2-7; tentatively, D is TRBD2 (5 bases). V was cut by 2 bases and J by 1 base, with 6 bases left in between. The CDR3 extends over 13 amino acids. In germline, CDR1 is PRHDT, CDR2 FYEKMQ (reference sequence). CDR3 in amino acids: CASSLRGSYEQYF. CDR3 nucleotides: TGTGCCAGCAGCTTACGAGGGTCCTACGAGCAGTACTTC.

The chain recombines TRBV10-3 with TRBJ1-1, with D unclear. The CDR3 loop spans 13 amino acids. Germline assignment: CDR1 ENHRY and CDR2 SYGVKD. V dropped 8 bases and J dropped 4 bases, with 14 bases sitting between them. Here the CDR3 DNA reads TGTGCCATCTCTGCTAACACGGGCACTGAAGCTTTCTTT. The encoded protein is CAISANTGTEAFF.

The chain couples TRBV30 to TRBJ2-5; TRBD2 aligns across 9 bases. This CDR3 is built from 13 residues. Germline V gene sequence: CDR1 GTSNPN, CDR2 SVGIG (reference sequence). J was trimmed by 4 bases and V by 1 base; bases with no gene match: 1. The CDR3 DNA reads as TGTGCCTGGAGTGCGCGGGAGGGAGAGACCCAGTACTTC. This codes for CAWSAREGETQYF.

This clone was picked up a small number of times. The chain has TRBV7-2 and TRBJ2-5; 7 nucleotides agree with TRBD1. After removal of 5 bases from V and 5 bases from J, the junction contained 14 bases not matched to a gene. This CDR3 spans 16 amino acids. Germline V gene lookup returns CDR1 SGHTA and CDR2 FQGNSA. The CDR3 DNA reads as TGTGCCAGCAGCCGGCCGGGACAGCCGAGGGAGGAGACCCAGTACTTC. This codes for CASSRPGQPREETQYF.

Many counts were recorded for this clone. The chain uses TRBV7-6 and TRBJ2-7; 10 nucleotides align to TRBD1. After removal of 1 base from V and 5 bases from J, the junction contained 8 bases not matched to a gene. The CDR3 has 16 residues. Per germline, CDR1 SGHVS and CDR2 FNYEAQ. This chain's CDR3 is CASSLVPDRGRNEQYF. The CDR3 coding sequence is TGTGCCAGCAGCTTAGTCCCCGACAGGGGGCGGAACGAGCAGTACTTC.

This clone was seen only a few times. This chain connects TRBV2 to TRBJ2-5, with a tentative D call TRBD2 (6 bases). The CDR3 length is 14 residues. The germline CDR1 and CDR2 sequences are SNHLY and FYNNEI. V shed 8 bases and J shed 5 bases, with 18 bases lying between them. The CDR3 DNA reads TGTGCCAGCCGTAAGGGGCTGGAGGGCGAGACCCAGTACTTC. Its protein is CASRKGLEGETQYF.

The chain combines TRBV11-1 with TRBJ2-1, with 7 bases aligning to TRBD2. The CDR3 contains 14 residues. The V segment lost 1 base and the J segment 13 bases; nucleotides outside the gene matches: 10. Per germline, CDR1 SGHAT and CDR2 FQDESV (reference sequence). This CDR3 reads CASSLGVPAGDQFF. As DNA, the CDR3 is TGTGCCAGCAGCTTAGGGGTCCCTGCGGGAGATCAGTTCTTC.

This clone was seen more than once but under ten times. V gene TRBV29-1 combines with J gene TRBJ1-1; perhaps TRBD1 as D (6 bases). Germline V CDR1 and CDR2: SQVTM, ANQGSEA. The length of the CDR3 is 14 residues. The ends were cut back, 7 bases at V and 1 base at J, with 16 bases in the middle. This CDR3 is CSASLSTGNTEAFF. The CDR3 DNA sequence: TGCAGCGCTTCACTTTCGACAGGGAACACTGAAGCTTTCTTT.

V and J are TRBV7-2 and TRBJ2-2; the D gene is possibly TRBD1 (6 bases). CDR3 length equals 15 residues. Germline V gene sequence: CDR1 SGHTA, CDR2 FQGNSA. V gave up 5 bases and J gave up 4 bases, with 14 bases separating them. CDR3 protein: CASSPQTGRTGELFF. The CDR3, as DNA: TGTGCCAGCAGCCCTCAGACAGGACGCACCGGGGAGCTGTTTTTT.

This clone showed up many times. CDR3 sequence: CASSFAGSTDTQYF. CDR3 nucleotide sequence: TGTGCCAGCAGCTTCGCGGGTAGCACAGATACGCAGTATTTT. This chain uses TRBV7-9 with TRBJ2-3; a possible D gene is TRBD2 (5 bases). The CDR3 spans 14 residues. Looked up from germline, CDR1 is SEHNR and CDR2 is FQNEAQ (reference sequence). Trimming took off 3 bases at V and 0 bases at J, with 7 bases between the two ends.

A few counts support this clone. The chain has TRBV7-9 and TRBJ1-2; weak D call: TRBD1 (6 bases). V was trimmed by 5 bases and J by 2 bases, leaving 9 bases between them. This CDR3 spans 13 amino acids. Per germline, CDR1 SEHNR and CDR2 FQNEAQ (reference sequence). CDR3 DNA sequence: TGTGCCAGCAGCAATGGACAGAACTATGGCTACACCTTC. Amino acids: CASSNGQNYGYTF.

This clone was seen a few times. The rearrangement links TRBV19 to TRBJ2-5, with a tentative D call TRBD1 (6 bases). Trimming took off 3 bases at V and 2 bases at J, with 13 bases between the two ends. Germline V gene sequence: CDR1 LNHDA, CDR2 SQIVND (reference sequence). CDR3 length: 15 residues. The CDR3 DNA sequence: TGTGCCAGTAGTATCCACAGGGCCGGACAAGAGACCCAGTACTTC. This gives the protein CASSIHRAGQETQYF.

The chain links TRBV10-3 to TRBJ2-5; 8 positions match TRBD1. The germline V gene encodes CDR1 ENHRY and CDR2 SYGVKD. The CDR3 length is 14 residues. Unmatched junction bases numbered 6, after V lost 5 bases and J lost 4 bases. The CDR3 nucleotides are TGTGCCATCAGTCAGGGGGCGAAGGCAGAGACCCAGTACTTC. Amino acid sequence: CAISQGAKAETQYF.

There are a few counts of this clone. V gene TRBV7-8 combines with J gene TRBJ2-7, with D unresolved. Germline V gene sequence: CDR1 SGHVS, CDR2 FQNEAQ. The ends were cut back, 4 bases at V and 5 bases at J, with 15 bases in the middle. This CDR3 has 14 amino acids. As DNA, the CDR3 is TGTGCCAGCAGCTCCAACCCCGGAGCAAACGAGCAGTACTTC. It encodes CASSSNPGANEQYF.

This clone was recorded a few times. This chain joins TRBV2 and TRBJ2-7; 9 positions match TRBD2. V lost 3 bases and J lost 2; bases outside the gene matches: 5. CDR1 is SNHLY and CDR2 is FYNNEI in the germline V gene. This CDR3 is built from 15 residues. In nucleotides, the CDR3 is TGTGCCAGCAGTGACCTGGGACTAGCAACCTACGAGCAGTACTTC. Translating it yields CASSDLGLATYEQYF.